This entry lists 9 T cell receptor beta chains sequenced from one sample in a study of blood T cells in healthy people across ages. Combining a sample-barcoded 5' primer with a J-beta primer mix, a second PCR ran for 7 to 11 cycles. TCRdb re-derived calls from the 5' RACE reads in MiXCR, one entry per CDR3 protein. The table records about a million distinct CDR3 sequences, under 40% of them present only once. The specimen was blood. These receptors were obtained from a man aged 18 to 29 in good health.

This chain links TRBV2 with TRBJ1-2; tentative D call: TRBD1 (5 bases). Germline assignment: CDR1 SNHLY and CDR2 FYNNEI. Between the trimmed V and J ends, which lost 8 bases and 4 bases, there was a span of 17 bases. There are 14 residues in the CDR3. The DNA for the CDR3 is TGTGCCAGCCGTTTGGGGACGGCTCTCTATGGCTACACCTTC. Translation: CASRLGTALYGYTF.

This chain uses TRBV20-1 with TRBJ1-4; maybe TRBD1 (6 bases). The V and J ends lost 3 bases and 0 bases respectively, with 8 bases between them. The CDR3 loop spans 14 amino acids. The germline CDR1 and CDR2 sequences are DFQATT and SNEGSKA (reference sequence). CDR3 protein: CSARDSSTNEKLFF. CDR3 nucleotides: TGCAGTGCTAGGGACAGCTCAACTAATGAAAAACTGTTTTTT.

There are a few counts of this clonotype. The genes are TRBV25-1 and TRBJ1-2; D is perhaps TRBD1 (5 bases). Germline CDR1 and CDR2: MGHDK and SYGVNS. Trimming took off 0 bases at V and 4 bases at J, with 15 bases between the two ends. This CDR3 is built from 16 residues. This CDR3 reads CASSEYGRAGTYGYTF. DNA of the CDR3: TGTGCCAGCAGTGAATATGGCAGGGCGGGTACCTATGGCTACACCTTC.

The chain employs TRBV5-1 and TRBJ1-1; 7 positions match TRBD1. This CDR3 is 15 amino acids long. Germline CDR1 is SGHRS and CDR2 is YFSETQ. The junction had 7 bases not matched to a gene; V was cut back by 0 bases and J by 5 bases. The CDR3 spells CASSLEDREGTEAFF. The CDR3 bases are TGCGCCAGCAGCTTGGAAGACAGGGAGGGGACTGAAGCTTTCTTT. The whole variable domain, filled in from reference TRBV5-1 and TRBJ1-1, reads KAGVTQTPRYLIKTRGQQVTLSCSPISGHRSVSWYQQTPGQGLQFLFEYFSETQRNKGNFPGRFSGRQFSNSRSEMNVSTLELGDSALYLCASSLEDREGTEAFFGQGTRLTVV.

Only one count was recorded for this clonotype. The rearrangement links TRBV5-1 to TRBJ2-5; possible D gene TRBD2, 5 bases. The CDR3 extends over 15 amino acids. The germline gives CDR1 SGHRS, CDR2 YFSETQ. Deletions cut 5 bases from V and 1 base from J, with 15 bases between. The CDR3 here is CASRPRTGGQETQYF. For the CDR3, the DNA is TGCGCCAGCAGGCCACGGACTGGCGGCCAAGAGACCCAGTACTTC.

This clonotype was counted once. The V gene is TRBV5-1, the J gene TRBJ2-1; 8 bases are shared with TRBD1. This CDR3 has 15 amino acids. V shed 4 bases and J 4 bases; nucleotides not matched to a gene: 7. Germline V CDR1 and CDR2: SGHRS, YFSETQ. Here the CDR3 reads CASSQGTGEYNEQFF. The CDR3 DNA reads as TGCGCCAGCAGCCAAGGGACAGGAGAGTACAATGAGCAGTTCTTC.

A few counts support this clonotype. The V call is TRBV21-1, the J call TRBJ1-5; the DNA was not used to check the table's D call, TRBD1. TRBV21-1 is marked as a pseudogene. The CDR3 length is 17 residues. The CDR3 sequence: CASSKVGGQASNQPQHF. The CDR3 nucleotides read TGTGCCAGCAGCAAAGTAGGTGGACAGGCTAGCAATCAGCCCCAGCATTTT.

The rearrangement uses TRBV7-3 and TRBJ1-2, with 8 bases matching TRBD1. Per germline, CDR1 SGHTA and CDR2 FQGTGA. This CDR3 spans 13 amino acids. The ends lost 3 bases at V and 7 bases at J; junction bases unmatched: 4. CDR3 sequence (DNA): TGTGCCAGCAGCTTTTCAGGGGGCTCTGGCTACACCTTC. It encodes CASSFSGGSGYTF.

In nucleotides, the CDR3 is TGCGCCAGCAGCCAAGAAGCAGCACCCTCCTACGAGCAGTACTTC. Translating gives CASSQEAAPSYEQYF. The V gene is TRBV4-1, the J gene TRBJ2-7; no firm D call. Per germline, CDR1 MGHRA and CDR2 YSYEKL. This CDR3 comprises 15 residues. V lost 0 bases, J lost 0 bases, and 9 bases lay in between.